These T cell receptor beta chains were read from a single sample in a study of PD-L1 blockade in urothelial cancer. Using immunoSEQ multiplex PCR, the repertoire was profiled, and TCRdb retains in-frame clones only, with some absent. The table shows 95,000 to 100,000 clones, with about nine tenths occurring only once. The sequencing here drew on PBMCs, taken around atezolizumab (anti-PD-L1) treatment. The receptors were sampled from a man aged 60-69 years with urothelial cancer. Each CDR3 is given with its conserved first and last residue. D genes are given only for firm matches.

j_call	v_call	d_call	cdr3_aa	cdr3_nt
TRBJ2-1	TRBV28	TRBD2	CASSPSGSIRNEQFF	TGTGCCAGCAGTCCTAGCGGGAGTATCAGGAATGAGCAGTTCTTC
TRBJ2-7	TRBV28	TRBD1	CASRSGQGIYEQYF	TGTGCCAGCAGATCGGGACAGGGGATCTACGAGCAGTACTTC
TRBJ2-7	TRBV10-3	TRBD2	CAISETSGSNEQYF	TGTGCCATCAGTGAGACTAGCGGGAGCAACGAGCAGTACTTC
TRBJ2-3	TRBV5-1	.	CASSSNTQYF	TGCGCCAGCAGCTCTAATACGCAGTATTTT
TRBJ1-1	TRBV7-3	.	CASSPTGEDTEAFF	TGTGCCAGCAGCCCTACGGGGGAGGACACTGAAGCTTTCTTT
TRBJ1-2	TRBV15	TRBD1	CATSRDRRQGASANYGYTF	TGTGCCACCAGCAGAGATCGGAGACAGGGGGCGTCAGCTAACTATGGCTACACCTTC
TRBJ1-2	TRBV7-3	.	CASSLYGQTDIGGYTF	TGTGCCAGCAGCCTATACGGACAGACAGATATAGGAGGCTACACCTTC
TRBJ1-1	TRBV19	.	CASSTQQGQGTEAFF	TGTGCCAGTAGTACCCAACAGGGTCAGGGGACTGAAGCTTTCTTT
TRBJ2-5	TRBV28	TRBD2	CASSSRDYKDQETQYF	TGTGCCAGCAGCTCACGGGACTATAAGGACCAAGAGACCCAGTACTTC
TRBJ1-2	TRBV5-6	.	CASSSKAGPTRNYGYTF	TGTGCCAGCAGCTCGAAGGCAGGGCCTACGCGTAACTATGGCTACACCTTC
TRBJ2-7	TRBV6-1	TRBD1	CASRQTGDGYEQYF	TGTGCCAGCAGGCAGACAGGGGACGGCTACGAGCAGTACTTC
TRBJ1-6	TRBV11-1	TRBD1	CASSLEDRVNSPLHF	TGTGCCAGCAGCTTAGAGGACAGGGTGAATTCACCCCTCCACTTT
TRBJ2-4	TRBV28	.	CASSFPPLGGIQYF	TGTGCCAGCAGTTTCCCCCCCCTGGGAGGCATTCAGTACTTC
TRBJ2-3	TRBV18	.	CASSPRVTDTQYF	TGTGCCAGCTCACCGCGAGTCACAGATACGCAGTATTTT
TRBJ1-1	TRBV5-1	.	CASSQDGYTEAFF	TGCGCCAGCAGCCAGGATGGGTACACTGAAGCTTTCTTT